The sequence of this TCR beta chain was determined in a study of CD8+CD57+ T cells in acquired aplastic anemia. Study-level background: Across the sorted CD4+ and CD8+ cells, DNA amounts averaged roughly 3.5 ug. The study, taken as a whole, reports: Significance was not reached for CD8+ Simpson's diversity between patients and controls. Patients and controls shared twenty-nine CD8+ CDR3 sequences, highly expressed in patients.

Genomic DNA, serving as template, underwent TCR beta VDJ and CDR3 profiling. One entry per CDR3 protein results from TCRdb running MiXCR on the reads. This table holds 200,000 to 250,000 distinct CDR3 sequences, roughly 45% found once. As regards this clonotype: The antigen is undetermined.

The V gene's germline CDR1 is SGHRS and CDR2 YFSETQ. This CDR3 has 16 amino acids. V was pared by 2 bases and J by 0 bases, with 5 bases of the junction left unmatched. All sequencing subjects had displayed CD8+CD57+ cell expansion on flow cytometry. The cohort consisted entirely of patients having severe acquired aplastic anemia. What was sequenced was sorted CD4+, CD8+, or CD8+CD57+ T cells (not recorded which) from PBMCs. This chain connects TRBV5-1 to TRBJ1-3; TRBD1 aligns across 7 bases. The clonotype was recovered from a human donor with aplastic anemia. CDR3 DNA: TGCGCCAGCAGCTTAGGCAGGGGGATCTCTGGAAACACCATATATTTT. This encodes CASSLGRGISGNTIYF.